Reported below is one TCR beta chain. CDR1 is DFQATT, CDR2 SNEGSKA, per germline (reference sequence). Trimming took 0 bases from V and 9 from J; bases not matched to a gene: 6. CDR3 size: 15 residues. TCRdb processed the RT-PCR reads anew with MiXCR; each CDR3 protein has one entry. The sample lists around 700,000 distinct CDR3 sequences; around 14% were seen once. Sequences were obtained from memory CD4+ T cells from blood. The clonotype was recovered from a female donor in good health, serving as a healthy control. This rearrangement joins TRBV20-1 to TRBJ2-1; 12 bases agree with TRBD2. The CDR3 DNA reads TGCAGTGCTAGAGACCCTAGCGGGGGGGCTCTTGAGCAGTTCTTC. The encoded protein is CSARDPSGGALEQFF.